The source of this T cell receptor (beta chain) is a study of Ad26.COV2.S vaccination and SARS-CoV-2 variants. The table lists this clone with a few counts. The target antigen is unknown. The protocol was immunoSEQ multiplex PCR, while the TCRdb copy is restricted to in-frame clones and leaves out a portion. The table lists around 300,000 clones, more than 85% of them singletons. Treatment described: about 20 received Ad26.COV2.S at low or high dose, single or two shots; roughly five received placebo; per-sample allocation not given. Specimens were obtained on day 63 following the first vaccine or placebo injection. The length of the CDR3 is 16 residues. Between the trimmed V and J ends, which lost 2 bases and 1 base, there was a span of 12 bases. The germline V gene has CDR1 MDHEN and CDR2 SYDVKM. Findings and limits, study-wide: Vaccinees reportedly had broad spike-specific CD8+ and CD4+ T cell responses. Those who received vaccine or placebo ended up with similar non-spike TCR breadth.

The receptor was isolated from a person aged 18-60 years who received the Ad26.COV2.S COVID-19 vaccine or a placebo. This chain uses TRBV28 with TRBJ2-4, with a tentative D call TRBD1 (6 bases). The sample in question was peripheral blood, obtained in a trial of Ad26.COV2.S vaccine versus placebo. The CDR3: CASSLRGYRAKNIQYF. CDR3 coding DNA: TGTGCCAGCAGTTTAAGGGGGTATCGGGCCAAAAACATTCAGTACTTC. Filled out from reference TRBV28 and TRBJ2-4, the complete variable domain reads DVKVTQSSRYLVKRTGEKVFLECVQDMDHENMFWYRQDPGLGLRLIYFSYDVKMKEKGDIPEGYSVSREKKERFSLILESASTNQTSMYLCASSLRGYRAKNIQYFGAGTRLSVL.